This is a list of T cell receptor beta chains from one sample in a study of blood T cell repertoires in COVID-19. The protocol was immunoSEQ multiplex PCR, while the TCRdb copy is restricted to in-frame clones and leaves out a portion. The data show some 220,000 clones, roughly 80% seen once. Material: peripheral blood. The receptors were gathered from a woman in her sixties with active or convalescent COVID-19. Both conserved end residues are part of each CDR3. D genes are given only for firm matches. Size tells how often a clone was seen (once, few, many) or the class of an expanded clone, and some rows leave it out.

j_call,cdr3_length,v_call,clone_size,d_call,cdr3_nt,cdr3_aa
TRBJ1-2,16,TRBV25-1,.,TRBD1,TGTGCCAGCAGTGATAATGACAGGGGGTTCTACTATGGCTACACCTTC,CASSDNDRGFYYGYTF
TRBJ2-7,17,TRBV2,.,TRBD2,TGTGCCAGCAGACGAGGGCTAGCGGGAGGTACAGCCTACGAGCAGTACTTC,CASRRGLAGGTAYEQYF
TRBJ1-1,13,TRBV9,.,.,TGTGCCAGCAGCGTAGCAACAGGCTCCGAAGCTTTCTTT,CASSVATGSEAFF
TRBJ1-3,16,TRBV24-1,.,.,TGTGCCACCAGTGCCCCGAGGACTCCCTCTGGAAACACCATATATTTT,CATSAPRTPSGNTIYF
TRBJ2-3,19,TRBV5-1,.,TRBD2,TGCGCCAGCAGCTCAATAATAGCCCCCCTCGGGACTAACACAGATACGCAGTATTTT,CASSSIIAPLGTNTDTQYF
TRBJ1-4,15,TRBV19,once,TRBD1,TGTGCCAGCGCCCCTGCAGGGACAGGGACTGAAAAACTGTTTTTT,CASAPAGTGTEKLFF
TRBJ1-4,12,TRBV6-6,.,.,TGTGCCAGCGGGGCAGCAGCAGAAAAACTGTTTTTT,CASGAAAEKLFF
TRBJ2-5,14,TRBV2,.,TRBD1,TGTGCCAGCAGTGAAACAGGGGGCCAAGAGACCCAGTACTTC,CASSETGGQETQYF
TRBJ1-1,14,TRBV6-5,.,TRBD1,TGTGCCAGCAGCTGGGACAGACCTTACACTGAAGCTTTCTTT,CASSWDRPYTEAFF
TRBJ1-5,15,TRBV7-2,.,.,TGTGCCAGCAGCTTATGGACAGAGCGCAATCAGCCCCAGCATTTT,CASSLWTERNQPQHF
TRBJ2-5,17,TRBV28,once,TRBD2,TGTGCCAGCAGTCTCGGGACTAGCGGGGGGCTTCAAGAGACCCAGTACTTC,CASSLGTSGGLQETQYF
TRBJ1-5,15,TRBV19,many,.,TGTGCCAGTAAGACGACCAGGTCTCTCGGTCAGCCCCAGCATTTT,CASKTTRSLGQPQHF
TRBJ2-1,15,TRBV3-1/TRBV3-2,.,.,TGTGCCAGCAGCCAAGATGCGGGAAGGGACAATGAGCAGTTCTTC,CASSQDAGRDNEQFF
TRBJ1-6,13,TRBV27,.,.,TGTGCCAGCAGTCTGGAGGGAGGTTCACCCCTCCACTTT,CASSLEGGSPLHF
TRBJ2-1,17,TRBV19,.,TRBD2,TGTGCCAGTAGTCCAACGCTGAGTAGCGGGATATACAATGAGCAGTTCTTC,CASSPTLSSGIYNEQFF
TRBJ2-2,17,TRBV2,.,TRBD2,TGTGCCAGCAGTGCACTAGCGGGGGGCCTAAACACCGGGGAGCTGTTTTTT,CASSALAGGLNTGELFF
TRBJ2-7,14,TRBV9,.,.,TGTGCCAGCAGCCCCGGTGGAGGCGGCGGCGAGCAGTACTTC,CASSPGGGGGEQYF
TRBJ1-3,14,TRBV28,.,TRBD1,TGTGCCAGCATCAGGGACAGGGCAGGAAACACCATATATTTT,CASIRDRAGNTIYF
TRBJ1-2,16,TRBV7-8,once,.,TGTGCCAGCAGCCCCGTAGCGGGGCGAGGTGACTATGGCTACACCTTC,CASSPVAGRGDYGYTF
TRBJ2-7,16,TRBV4-1,.,.,TGCGCCAGCAGCCAAGGGTCACTAGTAAGCCGTCCCCATAAGTACTTC,CASSQGSLVSRPHKYF
TRBJ1-5,14,TRBV24-1,.,.,TGTGCCACCAGTGATTTGACAGGTAATCAGCCCCAGCATTTT,CATSDLTGNQPQHF
TRBJ2-1,18,TRBV4-2,.,.,TGTGCCAGCAGCCAAGATCCGGGAATGGCGGGAAATTACAATGAGCAGTTCTTC,CASSQDPGMAGNYNEQFF
TRBJ2-2,17,TRBV10-3,.,.,TGTGCCATCAGTGAAAGTGCCGGGACATTGAACACCGGGGAGCTGTTTTTT,CAISESAGTLNTGELFF
TRBJ1-6,14,TRBV27,.,.,TGTGCCAGCAGTTTCCAGGGTTGGGATTCACCCCTCCACTTT,CASSFQGWDSPLHF
TRBJ1-6,16,TRBV7-2,.,.,TGTGCCAGCACCCAGGCGCGTTTATCCTATAATTCACCCCTCCACTTT,CASTQARLSYNSPLHF
TRBJ2-3,17,TRBV4-2,.,TRBD2,TGTGCCAGCAGCCGTAGCGGGGGTACCCCTAGCACAGATACGCAGTATTTT,CASSRSGGTPSTDTQYF
TRBJ2-2,16,TRBV25-1,.,TRBD2,TGTGCCAGCAGCCGATCCGGCGGGAGGGTTACCGGGGAGCTGTTTTTT,CASSRSGGRVTGELFF
TRBJ2-7,18,TRBV11-3,.,TRBD2,TGTGCCAGCAGCTTAGTAGCGGGAGGGCCTCGGAGCTCCTACGAGCAGTACTTC,CASSLVAGGPRSSYEQYF
TRBJ1-1,13,TRBV7-3,.,.,TGTGCCAGCAGTCGGACAGCTAACACTGAAGCTTTCTTT,CASSRTANTEAFF
TRBJ2-7,13,TRBV14,.,.,TGTGCCAGCAGCCAACGGGTCCACGGGGAGCAGTACTTC,CASSQRVHGEQYF
TRBJ1-1,15,TRBV19,.,.,TGTGCCAGTAGTATTTCCGGGATAAAAGGTTTAGAAGCTTTCTTT,CASSISGIKGLEAFF
TRBJ2-1,15,TRBV7-3,once,.,TGTGCCAGCAGCTTAGGGGGGAGTACCTACAATGAGCAGTTCTTC,CASSLGGSTYNEQFF
TRBJ1-4,14,TRBV6-5,.,TRBD1,TGTGCCAGCAGCTTGGACAGGCCGAATGAAAAACTGTTTTTT,CASSLDRPNEKLFF
TRBJ2-2,14,TRBV5-1,once,TRBD1,TGCGCCAGCAGCTCCGGGACAGGGTCCGGGGAGCTGTTTTTT,CASSSGTGSGELFF
TRBJ2-5,14,TRBV27,.,TRBD2,TGTGCCAGCAGTTTCCTAGCGGGGTCGGAGACCCAGTACTTC,CASSFLAGSETQYF
TRBJ1-1,12,TRBV6-6,.,.,TGTGCCAGCAGCTTAACGGGTGAAGAAGCTTTCTTT,CASSLTGEEAFF
TRBJ2-1,16,TRBV9,.,TRBD2,TGTGCCAGCAGCGTAGGGACTAGCGGGAAATACGATGAGCAGTTCTTC,CASSVGTSGKYDEQFF
TRBJ1-2,15,TRBV23-1,.,.,TGCGCCAGCAGTCCCCGGGGGGGGAAAGACTATGGCTACACCTTC,CASSPRGGKDYGYTF
TRBJ2-3,16,TRBV7-2,.,TRBD2,TGTGCCAGCAGCCCGGGGACTAGCCTAAGCACAGATACGCAGTATTTT,CASSPGTSLSTDTQYF